Listed below are T cell receptor beta chains from one sample, sequenced in a study of T cells in Graves' hyperthyroidism and ophthalmopathy. TCRdb called the multiplex PCR reads again in MiXCR, with one record for every CDR3 protein. The table includes approximately 610,000 distinct CDR3 sequences, about 15% detected once. Sequences were obtained from blood. The source is a woman aged 40-49 years with Graves' ophthalmopathy. The CDR3 runs from the conserved cysteine through the conserved F or W. The D gene is left open where the match is weak. Clone size is not always given. Where it is, it says once, few, many or a class for expanded clones.

V: TRBV28; J: TRBJ1-1; D: -; size: many; DNA: TGTGCCACCAAGAGTATTCTGAACACTGAAGCTTTCTTT; CDR3: CATKSILNTEAFF
V: TRBV6-2/TRBV6-3; J: TRBJ1-2; D: TRBD1; size: many; DNA: TGTGCCAGCAGTCATTGGACAGGGAAGGATGGCTACACCTTC; CDR3: CASSHWTGKDGYTF
V: TRBV7-3; J: TRBJ1-2; D: -; size: many; DNA: TGTGCCAGCAGCCCTACGGCCGGGTCGACCTATGGCTACACCTTC; CDR3: CASSPTAGSTYGYTF
V: TRBV7-9; J: TRBJ2-7; D: TRBD2; size: -; DNA: TGTGCCAGCAGCTCGGGAGGGGTCCGCGAGCAGTACTTC; CDR3: CASSSGGVREQYF
V: TRBV29-1; J: TRBJ2-7; D: TRBD2; size: -; DNA: TGCAGCGTTGAACTAGCGGGAGGACCCGGCTACGAGCAGTACTTC; CDR3: CSVELAGGPGYEQYF
V: TRBV11-2; J: TRBJ1-2; D: TRBD1; size: many; DNA: TGTGCCAGCAGCTTAAGTCGGGGACAGAACTATGGCTACACCTTC; CDR3: CASSLSRGQNYGYTF
V: TRBV18; J: TRBJ2-6; D: -; size: few; DNA: TGTGCCAGCTCACCCCGTTTTGGCTCTGGGGCCAACGTCCTGACTTTC; CDR3: CASSPRFGSGANVLTF
V: TRBV7-3; J: TRBJ2-7; D: TRBD1; size: many; DNA: TGTGCCAGCAGCACAACCGGGACAGGGAGGGTCGAGCAGTACTTC; CDR3: CASSTTGTGRVEQYF
V: TRBV7-4; J: TRBJ1-3; D: -; size: -; DNA: TGTGCCAGCAGCGGAACCGGGACGTACGGAAACACCATATATTTT; CDR3: CASSGTGTYGNTIYF
V: TRBV7-3; J: TRBJ2-7; D: -; size: -; DNA: TGTGCCAGCAGTCGGGACGGGGCCTACGAGCAGTACTTC; CDR3: CASSRDGAYEQYF
V: TRBV6-5; J: TRBJ1-2; D: -; size: many; DNA: TGTGCCAGCAGCCCGGGCGGCAGGGGCTATGGCTACACCTTC; CDR3: CASSPGGRGYGYTF
V: TRBV15; J: TRBJ1-2; D: -; size: many; DNA: TGTGCCACCAGCAGAGGACGACCGGGGTCCCATGGCTACACCTTC; CDR3: CATSRGRPGSHGYTF
V: TRBV28; J: TRBJ2-7; D: -; size: many; DNA: TGTGCCAGCAGTCGAAACAGGGTTTCGGCCGAGCAGTACTTC; CDR3: CASSRNRVSAEQYF
V: TRBV27; J: TRBJ2-5; D: -; size: many; DNA: TGTGCCAGCAAGGGGACACCATGGGAGACCCAGTACTTC; CDR3: CASKGTPWETQYF
V: TRBV7-2; J: TRBJ2-7; D: -; size: many; DNA: TGTGCCAGCAGCTATACGGTTTCCTACGAGCAGTACTTC; CDR3: CASSYTVSYEQYF
V: TRBV20-1; J: TRBJ2-7; D: -; size: -; DNA: TGCAGTGCTAGAAACCCTCCACCGGGAGAGAACGAGCAGTACTTC; CDR3: CSARNPPPGENEQYF
V: TRBV30; J: TRBJ2-2; D: -; size: many; DNA: TGTGCCTGGAGTGTACTAGACGAGGTCACCGGGGAGCTGTTTTTT; CDR3: CAWSVLDEVTGELFF
V: TRBV27; J: TRBJ2-2; D: TRBD2; size: many; DNA: TGTGCCAGCAGTTTCTGGGAGGGCCTAGGCACCGGGGAGCTGTTTTTT; CDR3: CASSFWEGLGTGELFF
V: TRBV11-2; J: TRBJ2-7; D: -; size: many; DNA: TGTGCCAGCAGCTCCGTGGAGGGGCCCACCGAGCAGTACTTC; CDR3: CASSSVEGPTEQYF
V: TRBV29-1; J: TRBJ1-1; D: -; size: few; DNA: TGCAGCGTCTCCAGGGCAGCGAACACTGAAGCTTTCTTT; CDR3: CSVSRAANTEAFF
V: TRBV5-1; J: TRBJ2-7; D: TRBD2; size: few; DNA: TGCGCCAGCAGCTTGGTCGGGAGGGCCTCCTACGAGCAGTACTTC; CDR3: CASSLVGRASYEQYF
V: TRBV28; J: TRBJ2-5; D: TRBD1; size: many; DNA: TGTGCCAGCAGTTTGTTGACAGGGCTTCAAGAGACCCAGTACTTC; CDR3: CASSLLTGLQETQYF
V: TRBV12-3/TRBV12-4; J: TRBJ1-1; D: TRBD1; size: many; DNA: TGTGCCAGCAGTCGACGACAGGGGGCTCGAAGGACTGAAGCTTTCTTT; CDR3: CASSRRQGARRTEAFF
V: TRBV27; J: TRBJ1-5; D: -; size: -; DNA: TGTGCCAGCCAAAAACTAGGGGGGAATAATCAGCCCCAGCATTTT; CDR3: CASQKLGGNNQPQHF
V: TRBV29-1; J: TRBJ1-2; D: -; size: -; DNA: TGCAGCGTTTTAGTGTCTAACTATGGCTACACCTTC; CDR3: CSVLVSNYGYTF
V: TRBV6-1; J: TRBJ2-7; D: -; size: many; DNA: TGTGCCAGCAGCACCGTGGAAAACGCCTACGAGCAGTACTTC; CDR3: CASSTVENAYEQYF
V: TRBV11-3; J: TRBJ2-1; D: TRBD2; size: many; DNA: TGTGCCAGCAGCTTAGGACTAGCGGGCTCCTACAATGAGCAGTTCTTC; CDR3: CASSLGLAGSYNEQFF
V: TRBV12-3/TRBV12-4; J: TRBJ2-7; D: -; size: -; DNA: TGTGCCAGCAGTGACTGGGCTGGGTACGAGCAGTACTTC; CDR3: CASSDWAGYEQYF
V: TRBV25-1; J: TRBJ1-1; D: -; size: -; DNA: TGTGCCAGCATTGGGGTCAGGGAAGCTTTCTTT; CDR3: CASIGVREAFF
V: TRBV29-1; J: TRBJ1-2; D: TRBD1; size: many; DNA: TGCAGCGTTGTGGGCAGGGGGACTTATGGCTACACCTTC; CDR3: CSVVGRGTYGYTF
V: TRBV5-1; J: TRBJ2-2; D: -; size: few; DNA: TGCGCCAGCAGCTTGGAAGGGGCTCGTACGAACACCGGGGAGCTGTTTTTT; CDR3: CASSLEGARTNTGELFF
V: TRBV6-5; J: TRBJ2-2; D: -; size: few; DNA: TGTGCCAGCAGTTACAGGGAATTGTCCGGGGAGCTGTTTTTT; CDR3: CASSYRELSGELFF
V: TRBV28; J: TRBJ1-5; D: -; size: many; DNA: TGTGCCAGCAGTTTTTGGGCTTTAACAGGGACGCGTCAGCCCCAGCATTTT; CDR3: CASSFWALTGTRQPQHF
V: TRBV20-1; J: TRBJ1-1; D: TRBD1; size: -; DNA: TGCAGTGCTAGACCTACAGGGGGGTACACTGAAGCTTTCTTT; CDR3: CSARPTGGYTEAFF
V: TRBV29-1; J: TRBJ2-5; D: TRBD2; size: many; DNA: TGCAGCGTTGAAGGCGGGAGGGCCCGGGAGACCCAGTACTTC; CDR3: CSVEGGRARETQYF
V: TRBV30; J: TRBJ1-2; D: TRBD1; size: many; DNA: TGTGCCTGGAGTGTAACAGGGGACTCCTCCTACACCTTC; CDR3: CAWSVTGDSSYTF
V: TRBV19; J: TRBJ2-4; D: -; size: many; DNA: TGTGCCAGTAGTTCCCCCGGGACGGTCAAAAACATTCAGTACTTC; CDR3: CASSSPGTVKNIQYF
V: TRBV12-3/TRBV12-4; J: TRBJ1-1; D: -; size: once; DNA: TGTGCCAGCAGTTTAGACGGGCAAGAGAACACTGAAGCTTTCTTT; CDR3: CASSLDGQENTEAFF
V: TRBV30; J: TRBJ2-2; D: TRBD2; size: -; DNA: TGTGCCTGGAGTTCGGGACTAGCCAACACCGGGGAGCTGTTTTTT; CDR3: CAWSSGLANTGELFF
V: TRBV24-1; J: TRBJ2-5; D: -; size: many; DNA: TGTGCCACCAGTGATTCTGCCGTCCTCGAGACCCAGTACTTC; CDR3: CATSDSAVLETQYF
V: TRBV6-5; J: TRBJ2-7; D: -; size: many; DNA: TGTGCCAGCAGTCCACTAATCTCCTACGAGCAGTACTTC; CDR3: CASSPLISYEQYF
V: TRBV11-2; J: TRBJ2-7; D: TRBD2; size: many; DNA: TGTGCCAGCAGCCTGAACCTAGCGGGAGCCTCCTACGAGCAGTACTTC; CDR3: CASSLNLAGASYEQYF
V: TRBV29-1; J: TRBJ1-5; D: -; size: many; DNA: TGCAGCGTTGAACGAGAATTCAATCAGCCCCAGCATTTT; CDR3: CSVEREFNQPQHF
V: TRBV27; J: TRBJ2-7; D: TRBD2; size: many; DNA: TGTGCCAGCAGTCCCCTGACAGCGGGAGGGCCGCGGGAGCAGTACTTC; CDR3: CASSPLTAGGPREQYF
V: TRBV20-1; J: TRBJ2-1; D: -; size: -; DNA: TGCAGTGCTAGAGATCCCGCCAGGGGCACCTACAATGAGCAGTTCTTC; CDR3: CSARDPARGTYNEQFF
V: TRBV12-3/TRBV12-4; J: TRBJ1-1; D: -; size: few; DNA: TGTGCCAGCAGTTGGCAGACAGGTAAAGCTTTCTTT; CDR3: CASSWQTGKAFF
V: TRBV3-1; J: TRBJ1-1; D: -; size: many; DNA: TGTGCCAGCAGCCCTATGGATGGCGGGGCTGAAGCTTTCTTT; CDR3: CASSPMDGGAEAFF
V: TRBV6-2/TRBV6-3; J: TRBJ2-5; D: TRBD2; size: many; DNA: TGTGCCAGCAAGCTAGCGGGTCGAGAGACCCAGTACTTC; CDR3: CASKLAGRETQYF
V: TRBV29-1; J: TRBJ1-1; D: -; size: many; DNA: TGCAGCGCGATCTTCGGGGCTAACACTGAAGCTTTCTTT; CDR3: CSAIFGANTEAFF
V: TRBV29-1; J: TRBJ2-5; D: -; size: -; DNA: TGCAGCGTTGCTCCCACAGGAGCCCAGTACTTC; CDR3: CSVAPTGAQYF
V: TRBV27; J: TRBJ2-2; D: -; size: many; DNA: TGTGCCAGCAGTTTGGGAGACACCGGGGAGCTGTTTTTT; CDR3: CASSLGDTGELFF
V: TRBV20-1; J: TRBJ1-1; D: -; size: many; DNA: TGCAGTGCTAGGGGGCAGAATGAAGCTTTCTTT; CDR3: CSARGQNEAFF
V: TRBV6-6; J: TRBJ2-7; D: TRBD2; size: many; DNA: TGTGCCAGCGGGACTAGCGGACCCTACGAGCAGTACTTC; CDR3: CASGTSGPYEQYF
V: TRBV10-3; J: TRBJ1-1; D: TRBD1; size: few; DNA: TGTGCCATCAGGGGACAGGGTGGCACTGAAGCTTTCTTT; CDR3: CAIRGQGGTEAFF
V: TRBV3-1; J: TRBJ1-6; D: -; size: many; DNA: TGTGCCAGCAGCCAAATTAGGGGAAATTCACCCCTCCACTTT; CDR3: CASSQIRGNSPLHF